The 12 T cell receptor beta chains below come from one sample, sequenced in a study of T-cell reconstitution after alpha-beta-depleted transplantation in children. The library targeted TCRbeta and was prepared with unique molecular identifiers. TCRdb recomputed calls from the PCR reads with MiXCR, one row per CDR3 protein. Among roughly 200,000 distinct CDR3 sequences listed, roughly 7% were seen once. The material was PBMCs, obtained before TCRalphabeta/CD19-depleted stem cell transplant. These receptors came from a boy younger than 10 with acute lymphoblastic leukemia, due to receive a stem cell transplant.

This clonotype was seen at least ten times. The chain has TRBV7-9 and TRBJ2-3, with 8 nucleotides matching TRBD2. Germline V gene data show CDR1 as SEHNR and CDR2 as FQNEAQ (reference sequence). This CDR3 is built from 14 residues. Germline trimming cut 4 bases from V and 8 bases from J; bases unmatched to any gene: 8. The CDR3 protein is CASSSPGGIGTQYF. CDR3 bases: TGTGCCAGCAGCTCTCCGGGGGGGATAGGTACGCAGTATTTT.

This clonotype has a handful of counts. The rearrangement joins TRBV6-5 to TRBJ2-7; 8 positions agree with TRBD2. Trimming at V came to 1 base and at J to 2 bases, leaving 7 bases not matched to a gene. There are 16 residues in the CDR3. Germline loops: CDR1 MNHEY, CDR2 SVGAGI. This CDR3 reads CASSYLLSGVAYEQYF. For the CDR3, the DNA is TGTGCCAGCAGTTACTTACTTAGCGGGGTCGCCTACGAGCAGTACTTC.

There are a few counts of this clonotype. The CDR3 sequence: CSATLTSGAHEQFF. In DNA form, the CDR3 reads TGCAGTGCTACCCTTACTAGCGGGGCCCATGAGCAGTTCTTC. The chain couples TRBV20-1 to TRBJ2-1; TRBD2 aligns across 10 bases. Trimming at V came to 4 bases and at J to 8 bases, leaving 8 bases not matched to a gene. The CDR3 is 14 residues long. Germline V gene sequence: CDR1 DFQATT, CDR2 SNEGSKA (reference sequence).

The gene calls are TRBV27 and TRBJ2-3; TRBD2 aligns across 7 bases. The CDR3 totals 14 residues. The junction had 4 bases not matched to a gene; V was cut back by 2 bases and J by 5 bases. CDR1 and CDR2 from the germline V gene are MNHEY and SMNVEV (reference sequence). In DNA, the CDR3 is TGTGCCAGCAGTTTAGCGGGAGTGCGAGATACGCAGTATTTT. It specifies CASSLAGVRDTQYF.

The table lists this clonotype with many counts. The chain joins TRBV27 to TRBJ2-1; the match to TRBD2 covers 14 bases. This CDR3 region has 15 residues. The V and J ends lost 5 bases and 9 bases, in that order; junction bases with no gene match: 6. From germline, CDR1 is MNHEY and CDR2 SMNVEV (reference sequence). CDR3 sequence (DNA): TGTGCCAGCAGTGGGACTAGCGGGGGTTGGGCTGAGCAGTTCTTC. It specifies CASSGTSGGWAEQFF.

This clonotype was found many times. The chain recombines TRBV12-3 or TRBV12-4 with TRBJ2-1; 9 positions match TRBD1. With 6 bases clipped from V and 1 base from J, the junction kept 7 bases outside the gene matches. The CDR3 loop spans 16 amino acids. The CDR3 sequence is CASRSAGTGSYNEQFF. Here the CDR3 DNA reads TGTGCCAGCAGATCCGCCGGGACAGGGTCCTACAATGAGCAGTTCTTC.

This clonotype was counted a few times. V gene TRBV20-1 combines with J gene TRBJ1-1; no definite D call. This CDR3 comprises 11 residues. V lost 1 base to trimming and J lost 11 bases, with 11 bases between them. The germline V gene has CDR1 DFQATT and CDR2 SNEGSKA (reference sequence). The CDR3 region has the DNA TGCAGTGCTAGAGCCGAGAATTGGGCTTTCTTT. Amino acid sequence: CSARAENWAFF.

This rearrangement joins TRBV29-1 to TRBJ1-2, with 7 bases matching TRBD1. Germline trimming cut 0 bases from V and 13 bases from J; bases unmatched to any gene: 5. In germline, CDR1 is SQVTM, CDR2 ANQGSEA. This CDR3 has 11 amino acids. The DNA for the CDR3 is TGCAGCGTTGAAGAGCAGGGGGATGTCACCTTC. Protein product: CSVEEQGDVTF.

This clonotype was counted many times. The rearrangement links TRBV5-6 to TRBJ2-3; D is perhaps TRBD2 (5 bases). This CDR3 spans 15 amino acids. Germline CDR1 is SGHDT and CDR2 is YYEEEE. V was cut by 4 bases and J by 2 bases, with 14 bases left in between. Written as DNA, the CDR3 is TGTGCCAGCAGCCTCAGGACTCGGACCACAGATACGCAGTATTTT. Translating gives CASSLRTRTTDTQYF. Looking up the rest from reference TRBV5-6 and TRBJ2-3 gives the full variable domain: DAGVTQSPTHLIKTRGQQVTLRCSPKSGHDTVSWYQQALGQGPQFIFQYYEEEERQRGNFPDRFSGHQFPNYSSELNVNALLLGDSALYLCASSLRTRTTDTQYFGPGTRLTVL.

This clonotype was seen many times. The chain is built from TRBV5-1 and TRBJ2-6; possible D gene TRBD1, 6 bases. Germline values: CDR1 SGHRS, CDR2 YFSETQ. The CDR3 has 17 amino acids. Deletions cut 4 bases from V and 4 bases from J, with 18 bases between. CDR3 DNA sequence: TGCGCCAGCAGCGGAGGACAGCTTCTCTCCGGGGCCAACGTCCTGACTTTC. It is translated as CASSGGQLLSGANVLTF. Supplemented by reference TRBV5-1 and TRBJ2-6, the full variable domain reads KAGVTQTPRYLIKTRGQQVTLSCSPISGHRSVSWYQQTPGQGLQFLFEYFSETQRNKGNFPGRFSGRQFSNSRSEMNVSTLELGDSALYLCASSGGQLLSGANVLTFGAGSRLTVL.

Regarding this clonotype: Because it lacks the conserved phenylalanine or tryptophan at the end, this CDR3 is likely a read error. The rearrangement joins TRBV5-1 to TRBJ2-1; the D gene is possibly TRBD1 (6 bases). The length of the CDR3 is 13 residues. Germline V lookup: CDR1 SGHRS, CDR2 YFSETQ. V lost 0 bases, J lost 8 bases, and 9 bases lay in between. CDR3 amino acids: CASSLGGGDEQFL. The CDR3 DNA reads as TGCGCCAGCAGCTTGGGTGGGGGCGATGAGCAGTTCCTC.

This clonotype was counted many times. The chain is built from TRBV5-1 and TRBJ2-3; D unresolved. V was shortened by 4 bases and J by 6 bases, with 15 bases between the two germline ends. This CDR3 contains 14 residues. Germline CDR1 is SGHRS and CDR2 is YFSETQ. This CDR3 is CASSHGRLDDTQYF. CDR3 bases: TGCGCCAGCAGCCACGGACGGTTAGACGATACGCAGTATTTT.